This paragraph covers one T cell receptor beta chain sequence. The repertoire was sequenced with immunoSEQ multiplex PCR; TCRdb's copy has only in-frame clones and lacks some. Among around 100,000 clones listed, just over 90% were seen once. The entry originates in a study of T cells after somatic rescue of genetic block. Germline V CDR1 and CDR2: MGHRA, YSYEKL. V gave up 3 bases and J gave up 5 bases, with 13 bases separating them. There are 14 residues in the CDR3. This clonotype was obtained from a woman aged 18 to 35. The chain recombines TRBV4-1 with TRBJ2-5; D may be TRBD2 (6 bases). Material for sequencing was peripheral blood mononuclear cells (PBMCs). The CDR3 DNA follows: TGCGCCAGCAGCCAGAACCGGGACTGGGAGACCCAGTACTTC. It is translated as CASSQNRDWETQYF.